This TCR beta chain appears in the sequencing data of a study of monozygotic twins with inflammatory bowel disease. The CDR3 extends over 14 amino acids. The germline V gene encodes CDR1 MNHEY and CDR2 SMNVEV (reference sequence). Study results and caveats: Patients received differing immunosuppressive treatments, which may have added variability to their repertoires.

Points on this clonotype: Antigen: not known.

Per sample, reverse transcription was split into eight reactions. A 6-nucleotide sample barcode was carried by the UMIs, which template switching added. Each CDR3 protein gets one entry in TCRdb, which reprocessed the 5' RACE reads and gives no DNA. The sample table includes approximately 380,000 distinct CDR3 sequences. The rearrangement uses TRBV27 and TRBJ2-3. The source is a human donor with ulcerative colitis or Crohn's disease, or a healthy co-twin of an affected twin (not recorded which). The sample comprised blood. CDR3 sequence: CASQTSTSTDTQYF.